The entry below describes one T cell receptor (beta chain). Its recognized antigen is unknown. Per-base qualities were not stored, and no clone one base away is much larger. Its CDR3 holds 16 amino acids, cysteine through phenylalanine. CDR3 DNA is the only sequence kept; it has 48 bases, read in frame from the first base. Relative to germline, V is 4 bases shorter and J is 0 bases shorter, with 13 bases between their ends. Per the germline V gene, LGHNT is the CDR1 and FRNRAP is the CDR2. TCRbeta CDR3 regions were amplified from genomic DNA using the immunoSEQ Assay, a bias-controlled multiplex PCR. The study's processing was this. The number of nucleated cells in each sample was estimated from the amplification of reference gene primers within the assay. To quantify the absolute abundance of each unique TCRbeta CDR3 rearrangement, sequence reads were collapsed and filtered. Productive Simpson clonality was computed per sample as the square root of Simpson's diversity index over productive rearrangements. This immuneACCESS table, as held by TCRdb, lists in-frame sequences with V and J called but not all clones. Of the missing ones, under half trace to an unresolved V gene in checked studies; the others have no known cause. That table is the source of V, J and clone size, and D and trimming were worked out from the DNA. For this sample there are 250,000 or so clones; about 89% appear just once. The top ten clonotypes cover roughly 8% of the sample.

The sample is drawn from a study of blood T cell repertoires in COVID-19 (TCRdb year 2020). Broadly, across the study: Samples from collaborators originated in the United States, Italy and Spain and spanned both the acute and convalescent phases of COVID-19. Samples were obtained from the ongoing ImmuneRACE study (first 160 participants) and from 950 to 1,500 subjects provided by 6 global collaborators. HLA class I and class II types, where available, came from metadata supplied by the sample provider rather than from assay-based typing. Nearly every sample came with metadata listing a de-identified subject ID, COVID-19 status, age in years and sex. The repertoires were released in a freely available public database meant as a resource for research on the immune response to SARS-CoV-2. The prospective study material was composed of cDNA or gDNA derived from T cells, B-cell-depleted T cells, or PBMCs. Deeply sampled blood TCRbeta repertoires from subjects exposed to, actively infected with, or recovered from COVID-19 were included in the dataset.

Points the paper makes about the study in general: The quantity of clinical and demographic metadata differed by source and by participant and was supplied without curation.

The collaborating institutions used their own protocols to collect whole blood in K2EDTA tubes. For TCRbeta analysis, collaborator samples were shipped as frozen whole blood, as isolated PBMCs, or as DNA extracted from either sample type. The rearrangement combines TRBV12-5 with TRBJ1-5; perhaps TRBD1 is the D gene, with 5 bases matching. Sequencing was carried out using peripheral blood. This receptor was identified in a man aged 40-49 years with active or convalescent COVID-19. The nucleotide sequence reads TGTGCTAGTGGTTGGTTGGCAGGGTATAGCAATCAGCCCCAGCATTTT. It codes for CASGWLAGYSNQPQHF.